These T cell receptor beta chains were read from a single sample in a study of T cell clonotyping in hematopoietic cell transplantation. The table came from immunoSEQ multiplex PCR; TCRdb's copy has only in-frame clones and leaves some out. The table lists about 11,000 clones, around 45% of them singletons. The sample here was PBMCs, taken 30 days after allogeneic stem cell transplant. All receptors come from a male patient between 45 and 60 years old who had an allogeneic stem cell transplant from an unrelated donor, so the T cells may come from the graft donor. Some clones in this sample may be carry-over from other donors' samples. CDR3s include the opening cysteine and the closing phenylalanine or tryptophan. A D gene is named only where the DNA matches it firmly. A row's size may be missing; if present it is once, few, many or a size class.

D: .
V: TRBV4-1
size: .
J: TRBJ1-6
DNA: TGCGCCAGCAGCCTACCTCGGGAAGGGAGGTCACCCCTCCACTTT
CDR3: CASSLPREGRSPLHF

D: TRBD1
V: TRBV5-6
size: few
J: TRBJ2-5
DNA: TGTGCCAGCAGCCTGGGAGTGGGGACAGGGGGGGAGACCCAGTACTTC
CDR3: CASSLGVGTGGETQYF

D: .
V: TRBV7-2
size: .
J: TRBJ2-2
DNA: TGTGCCAGCAGCTTTCGGGGTGGAGGCACCGGGGAGCTGTTTTTT
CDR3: CASSFRGGGTGELFF

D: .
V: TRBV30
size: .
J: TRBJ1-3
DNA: TGTGCCTGGAGTGTGAGAAGGAGCTCTGGAAACACCATATATTTT
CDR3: CAWSVRRSSGNTIYF

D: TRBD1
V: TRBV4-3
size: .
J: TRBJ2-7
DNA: TGCGCCAGCAGCCAGAGGACAGGGGAGACCTACGAGCAGTACTTC
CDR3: CASSQRTGETYEQYF

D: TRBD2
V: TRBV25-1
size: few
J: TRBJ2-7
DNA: TGTGCCAGCAGTGATCCTTCCGGGACTAGCGGGAGGACGTACGAGCAGTACTTC
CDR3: CASSDPSGTSGRTYEQYF

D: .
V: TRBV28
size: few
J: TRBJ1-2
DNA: TGTGCCAGCAGTTTAGAGTGGTCCCATGGCTACACCTTC
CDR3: CASSLEWSHGYTF

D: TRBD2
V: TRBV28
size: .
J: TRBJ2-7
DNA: TGTGCCAGCAGTTTGAGCGGGACCTACGAGCAGTACTTC
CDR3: CASSLSGTYEQYF

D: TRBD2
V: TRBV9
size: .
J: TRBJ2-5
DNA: TGTGCCAGCAGCGATCGGACTAGCGGGCCACAAGAGACCCAGTACTTC
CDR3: CASSDRTSGPQETQYF

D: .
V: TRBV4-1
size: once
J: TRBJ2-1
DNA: TGCGCCAGCAGCCAAGACAAGTTCGGGGTCTCCTACAATGAGCAGTTCTTC
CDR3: CASSQDKFGVSYNEQFF

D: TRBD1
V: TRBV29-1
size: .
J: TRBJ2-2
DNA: TGCAGCGTTTTGGACAGGGTCCCCGGGGAGCTGTTTTTT
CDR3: CSVLDRVPGELFF

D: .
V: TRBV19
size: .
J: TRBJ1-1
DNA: TGTGCCAGTAGTCTCGGACCCATTGGGACTGAAGCTTTCTTT
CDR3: CASSLGPIGTEAFF

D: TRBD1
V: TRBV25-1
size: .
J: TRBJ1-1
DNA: TGTGCCAGCAGTTGGGGGGGTCCCGGACAGGGGAACACTGAAGCTTTCTTT
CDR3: CASSWGGPGQGNTEAFF

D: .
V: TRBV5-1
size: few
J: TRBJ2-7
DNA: TGCGCCAGCAGCTTTCCGGGTCTTTCCTACGAGCAGTACTTC
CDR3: CASSFPGLSYEQYF

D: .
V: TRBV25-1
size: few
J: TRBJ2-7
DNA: TGTGCCAGCAGCAGCCCGAGGGGTTTCGACTACGAGCAGTACTTC
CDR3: CASSSPRGFDYEQYF

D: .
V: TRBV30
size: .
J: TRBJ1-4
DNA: TGTGCCTGGGGCGGAGATAATGAAAAACTGTTTTTT
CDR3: CAWGGDNEKLFF

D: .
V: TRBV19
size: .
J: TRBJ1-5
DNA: TGTGCCAGTAGTCCCCAGGGTTTTCAGCCCCAGCATTTT
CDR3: CASSPQGFQPQHF

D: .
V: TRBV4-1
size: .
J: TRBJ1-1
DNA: TGCGCCAGCAGCCAAGTGCGGGTTATGAACACTGAAGCTTTCTTT
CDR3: CASSQVRVMNTEAFF

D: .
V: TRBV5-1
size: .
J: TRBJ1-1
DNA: TGCGCCAGCAGCTTGCAAGGACAGAACACTGAAGCTTTCTTT
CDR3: CASSLQGQNTEAFF

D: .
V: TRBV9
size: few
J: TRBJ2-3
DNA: TGTGCCAGCAGCCTGACAGGCTCACACTTGGATACGCAGTATTTT
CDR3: CASSLTGSHLDTQYF

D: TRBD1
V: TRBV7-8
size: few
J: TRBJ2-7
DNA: TGTGCCAGCAGCCCGGGACAGGCATCCTACGAGCAGTACTTC
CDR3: CASSPGQASYEQYF

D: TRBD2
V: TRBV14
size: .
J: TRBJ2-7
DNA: TGTGCCAGCAGCCCCGGGACTAGCGGGAGATACGAGCAGTACTTC
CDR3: CASSPGTSGRYEQYF

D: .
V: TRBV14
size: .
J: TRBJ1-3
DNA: TGTGCCAGCAGCCCCCAGTATCGGGGAAACACCATATATTTT
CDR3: CASSPQYRGNTIYF

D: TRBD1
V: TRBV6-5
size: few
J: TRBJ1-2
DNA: TGTGCCAGCACTAAGTCAAGGACAGGGGAGAATGGCTACACCTTC
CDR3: CASTKSRTGENGYTF

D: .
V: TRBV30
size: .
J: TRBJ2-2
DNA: TGTGCCTGGAGTGCTACCGGGGACCACACCGGGGAGCTGTTTTTT
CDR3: CAWSATGDHTGELFF

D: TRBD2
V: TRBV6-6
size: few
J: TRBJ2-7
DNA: TGTGCCAGCAGTCCACTAGCGGGGGGGCTCGGCGAGCAGTACTTC
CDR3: CASSPLAGGLGEQYF

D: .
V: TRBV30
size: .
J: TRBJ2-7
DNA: TGTGCCTGGAGTGTAGGGGCAGGAGACTACGAGCAGTACTTC
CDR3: CAWSVGAGDYEQYF

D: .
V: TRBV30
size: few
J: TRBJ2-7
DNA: TGTGCCTGGAGTGTTGGGAGCTACGAGCAGTACTTC
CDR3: CAWSVGSYEQYF

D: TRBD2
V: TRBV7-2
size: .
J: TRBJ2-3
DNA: TGTGCCAGCAGCTTTGTGAGAGCGGGGGGGTTGGATACGCAGTATTTT
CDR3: CASSFVRAGGLDTQYF

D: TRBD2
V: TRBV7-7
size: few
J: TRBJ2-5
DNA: TGTGCCAGCAGCTTTGAGCGGGGGGGCGGAGAGACCCAGTACTTC
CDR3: CASSFERGGGETQYF

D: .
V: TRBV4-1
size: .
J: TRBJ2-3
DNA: TGCGCCAGCAGCCAATATACAGCTAGCACAGATACGCAGTATTTT
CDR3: CASSQYTASTDTQYF

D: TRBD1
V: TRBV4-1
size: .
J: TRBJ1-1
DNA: TGCGCCAGCAGCCGGGACAGGGCTGGGACGGGCGAAAGAACTGAAGCTTTCTTT
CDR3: CASSRDRAGTGERTEAFF

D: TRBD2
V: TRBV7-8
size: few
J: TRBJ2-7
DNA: TGTGCCAGCAGCCCGCTAGGGTCTAGCGGGGTCTCCTACGAGCAGTACTTC
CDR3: CASSPLGSSGVSYEQYF

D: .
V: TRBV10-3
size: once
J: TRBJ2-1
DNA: TGTGCCATAGGGTTCGGCGGAGACAATGAGCAGTTCTTC
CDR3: CAIGFGGDNEQFF

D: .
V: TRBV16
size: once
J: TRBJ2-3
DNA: TGTGCCAGCAGCCAATTCGCGTTGGATACGCAGTATTTT
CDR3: CASSQFALDTQYF

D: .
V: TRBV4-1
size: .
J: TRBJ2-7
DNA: TGCGCCAGCAGCCAAGACCCTTTGGACAGCCTACAGGACTACGAGCAGTACTTC
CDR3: CASSQDPLDSLQDYEQYF

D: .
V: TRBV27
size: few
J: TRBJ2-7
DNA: TGTGCCAGCAGTTTTGACACTTTTTCCTCCTACGAGCAGTACTTC
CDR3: CASSFDTFSSYEQYF

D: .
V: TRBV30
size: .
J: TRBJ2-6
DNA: TGTGCCTGGAGGACTTCTGGGGCCAACGTCCTGACTTTC
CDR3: CAWRTSGANVLTF

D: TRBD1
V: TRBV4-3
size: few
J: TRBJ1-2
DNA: TGCGCCAGCAGCCAAGTTAAGGGCAGGGGGCAAGGTGGCTACACCTTC
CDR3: CASSQVKGRGQGGYTF

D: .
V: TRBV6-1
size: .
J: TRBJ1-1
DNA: TGTGCCAGCCAATCGACGATGGCGAGCACTGAAGCTTTCTTT
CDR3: CASQSTMASTEAFF